The clone carrying this TCR beta chain was seen a few times. This record comes from a study of response to subunit inactivated influenza vaccine. MiXCR, run by TCRdb on the RT-PCR reads, gives a single entry per CDR3 protein. The sample carries hundreds of thousands of distinct CDR3 sequences, approximately 13% recorded once. The germline V gene encodes CDR1 DFQATT and CDR2 SNEGSKA (reference sequence). The CDR3 length is 16 residues. The V segment lost 6 bases and the J segment 4 bases; nucleotides outside the gene matches: 9. This clonotype originated in a man in his fifties or sixties who received an inactivated influenza vaccine. V is TRBV20-1 and J is TRBJ2-3; 14 positions match TRBD2. This sample comprised PBMCs from blood, obtained 14 to 15 days before vaccination. The CDR3 bases are TGCAGTGCCACCGGGACTAGCGGGAGTAGTCCAGATACGCAGTATTTT. Translated, it gives CSATGTSGSSPDTQYF.